The rows below give T cell receptor beta chains drawn from one sample of a study of T cell responses to AZD1222 COVID-19 vaccine. The method was immunoSEQ multiplex PCR; TCRdb's version includes in-frame clones alone and lacks a portion of them. There are around 170,000 clones in the sample; roughly 93% occur only once, and nearly 1% lies in the top ten. Sequencing used peripheral blood, obtained on day 0 of AZD1222 vaccination. The receptors here all came from an adult in good health. Both conserved end residues are trimmed from each CDR3. Clone size is not always given. Where it is, it says once, few, many or a class for expanded clones.

>TRBV7-8|.
ASSLAKASLSYEQY
>TRBV6-1|.
ASSEAGTTTGDEQF
>TRBV24-1|.
ATSDSRDRSGGQF
>TRBV18|.
ASSPEPLPVSPLH
>TRBV5-6|.
ASSLATGLNEQF
>TRBV15|.
ATSRDQHREAF
>TRBV5-1|.
ASSQGWEQY
>TRBV9|.
ASSPLDSSYEQY
>TRBV4-2|.
ASSQVAPGGGSSPLH
>TRBV4-3|.
ASSQDGGDSPLH
>TRBV6-6|.
ASSLVQGTNSPLH
>TRBV23-1|.
ASSRVSSNTGELF
>TRBV7-9|.
ASSLFAGGGETQY
>TRBV28|once
ASSSLAGASYNEQF
>TRBV19|.
ASSIGGLSSGNTIY
>TRBV7-2|.
ASSTSLASGGPGAEQY
>TRBV4-2|.
ASSQEGASGANVLT
>TRBV29-1|.
SVEDPVPGQYNEQF
>TRBV18|.
ASSPGLAGRKF
>TRBV5-1|.
ASGTRHIQETQY
>TRBV18|.
ASSFGGSEKLF
>TRBV19|.
ASTHWQGGGTEAF
>TRBV5-4|.
ASSLISDNYGYT
>TRBV18|.
ASSGQGAGTNEKLF
>TRBV4-1|.
ASSLPRPDEKLF
>TRBV2|.
ASSIGTPVSNEQF
>TRBV29-1|.
SVEGGTGAISGNTIY
>TRBV29-1|once
SVPQGNGYT
>TRBV14|.
ASSPDRGSYNEQF
>TRBV4-1|.
ASSQTENRGRPLH
>TRBV27|.
ASRGTGGLTEAF
>TRBV28|.
ASSLWGLASYEQY
>TRBV28|.
ASSLYPQETQY
>TRBV7-3|.
ASSLVFKAGTATYEQY
>TRBV19|.
ASSIVVRATYNEQF
>TRBV4-3|.
ASSQEIGRNSPLH
>TRBV19|.
ASSITRMNTEAF
>TRBV19|.
ASSIRESSPLH
>TRBV4-1|.
ASSPLDMGLNEKLF
>TRBV5-1|few
ASSYSGTLSYEQY
>TRBV5-1|.
ASSWGGQATGNTIY
>TRBV6-6|.
ASSYVAAGVPDTQY
>TRBV6-2/TRBV6-3|.
ASSYRRGLEQY
>TRBV9|few
ASSGQGVGYEQY
>TRBV18|.
ASSDSQGSFNYGYT
>TRBV4-2|.
ASSPYREPNYGYT
>TRBV18|.
ASSPKGNPGDGYT
>TRBV6-5|.
ASSTPRPGELF
>TRBV10-3|.
AISETLVAGNTIY
>TRBV27|.
ASSTTSGDSYNEQF
>TRBV28|.
ASSLQGRGYSNQPQH
>TRBV29-1|.
SVTPDSYNEQF
>TRBV7-2|.
ASSWRQRNSPLH
>TRBV19|.
ASSIGQSYEQY
>TRBV19|.
ASSTTGSRIGAF
>TRBV10-2|.
ASRRTENTEAF
>TRBV11-1|.
ASSSGTGITYEQY